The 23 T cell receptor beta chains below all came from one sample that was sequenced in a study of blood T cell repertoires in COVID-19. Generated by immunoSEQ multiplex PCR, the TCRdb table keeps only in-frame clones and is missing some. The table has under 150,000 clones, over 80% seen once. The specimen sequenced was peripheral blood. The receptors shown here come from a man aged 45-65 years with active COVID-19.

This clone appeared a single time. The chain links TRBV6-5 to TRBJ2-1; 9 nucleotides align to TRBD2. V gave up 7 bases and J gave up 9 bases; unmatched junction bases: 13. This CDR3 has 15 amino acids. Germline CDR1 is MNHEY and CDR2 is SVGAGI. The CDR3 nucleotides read TGTGCCAGCACACTAGGGGCCAGCGGGGGGAGTGAGCAGTTCTTC. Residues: CASTLGASGGSEQFF.

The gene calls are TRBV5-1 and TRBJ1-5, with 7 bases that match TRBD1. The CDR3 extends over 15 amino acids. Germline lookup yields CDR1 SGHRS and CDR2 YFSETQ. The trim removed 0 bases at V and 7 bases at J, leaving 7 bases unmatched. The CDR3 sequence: CASSLGDRVGQPQHF. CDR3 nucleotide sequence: TGCGCCAGCAGCTTGGGAGACAGGGTAGGACAGCCCCAGCATTTT. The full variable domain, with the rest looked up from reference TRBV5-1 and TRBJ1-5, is KAGVTQTPRYLIKTRGQQVTLSCSPISGHRSVSWYQQTPGQGLQFLFEYFSETQRNKGNFPGRFSGRQFSNSRSEMNVSTLELGDSALYLCASSLGDRVGQPQHFGDGTRLSIL.

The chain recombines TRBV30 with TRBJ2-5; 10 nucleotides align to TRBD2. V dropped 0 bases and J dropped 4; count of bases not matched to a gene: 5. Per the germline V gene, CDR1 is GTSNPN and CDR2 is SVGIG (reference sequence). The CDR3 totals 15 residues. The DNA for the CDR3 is TGTGCCTGGAGTGTACGAGCGGGGGGGCGAGAGACCCAGTACTTC. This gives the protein CAWSVRAGGRETQYF.

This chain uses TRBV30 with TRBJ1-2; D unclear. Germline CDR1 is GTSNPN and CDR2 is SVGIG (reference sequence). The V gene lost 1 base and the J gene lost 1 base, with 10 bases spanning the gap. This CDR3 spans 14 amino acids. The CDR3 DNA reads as TGTGCCTGGAGTGGACCCCTAGTTAACTATGGCTACACCTTC. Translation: CAWSGPLVNYGYTF.

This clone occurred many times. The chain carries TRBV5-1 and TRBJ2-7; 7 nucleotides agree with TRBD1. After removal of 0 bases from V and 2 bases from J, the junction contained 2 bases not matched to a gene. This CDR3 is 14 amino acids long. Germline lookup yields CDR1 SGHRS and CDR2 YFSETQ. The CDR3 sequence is CASSLATGAYEQYF. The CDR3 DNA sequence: TGCGCCAGCAGCTTGGCTACAGGGGCCTACGAGCAGTACTTC.

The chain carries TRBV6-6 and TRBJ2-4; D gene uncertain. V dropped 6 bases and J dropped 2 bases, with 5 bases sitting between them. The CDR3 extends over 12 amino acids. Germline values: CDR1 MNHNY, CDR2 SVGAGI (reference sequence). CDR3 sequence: CASSLPKNIQYF. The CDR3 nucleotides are TGTGCCAGCAGCCTACCCAAAAACATTCAGTACTTC.

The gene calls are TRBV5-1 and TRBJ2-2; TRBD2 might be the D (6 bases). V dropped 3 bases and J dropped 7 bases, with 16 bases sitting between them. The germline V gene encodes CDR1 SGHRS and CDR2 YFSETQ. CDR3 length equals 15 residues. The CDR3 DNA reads TGCGCCAGCAGCTATCAGGGAGGTCGGGTCGGGGAGCTGTTTTTT. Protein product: CASSYQGGRVGELFF. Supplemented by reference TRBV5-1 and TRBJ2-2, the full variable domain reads KAGVTQTPRYLIKTRGQQVTLSCSPISGHRSVSWYQQTPGQGLQFLFEYFSETQRNKGNFPGRFSGRQFSNSRSEMNVSTLELGDSALYLCASSYQGGRVGELFFGEGSRLTVL.

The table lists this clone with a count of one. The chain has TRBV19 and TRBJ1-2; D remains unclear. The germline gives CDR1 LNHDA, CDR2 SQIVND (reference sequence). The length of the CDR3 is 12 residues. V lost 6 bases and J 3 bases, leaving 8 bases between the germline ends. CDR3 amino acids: CASSPLDYGYTF. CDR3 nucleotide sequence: TGTGCCAGTAGCCCCCTCGACTATGGCTACACCTTC.

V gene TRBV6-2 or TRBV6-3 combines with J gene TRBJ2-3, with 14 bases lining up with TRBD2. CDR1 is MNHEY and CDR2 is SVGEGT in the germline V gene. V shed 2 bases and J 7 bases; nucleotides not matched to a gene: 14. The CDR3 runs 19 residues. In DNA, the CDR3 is TGTGCCAGCAGTTACGGCGTAAGACTAGCGGGGGGGCAGGCGTATACGCAGTATTTT. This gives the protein CASSYGVRLAGGQAYTQYF.

CDR3 nucleotides: TGTGCCAGCTCACCACCGGTGACAGGACTTTTCTATGGCTACACCTTC. Translation: CASSPPVTGLFYGYTF. The chain combines TRBV18 with TRBJ1-2, with D possibly matching TRBD1 (6 bases). The CDR3 contains 16 residues. The germline V gene encodes CDR1 KGHSH and CDR2 LQKENI. With 0 bases removed from V and 4 bases from J, the gap between germline ends came to 15 bases.

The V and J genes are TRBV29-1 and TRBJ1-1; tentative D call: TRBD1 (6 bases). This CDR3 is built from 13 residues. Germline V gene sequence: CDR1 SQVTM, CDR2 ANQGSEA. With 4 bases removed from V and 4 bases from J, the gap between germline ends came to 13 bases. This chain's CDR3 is CSVAMRGGTEAFF. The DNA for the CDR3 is TGCAGCGTTGCAATGAGAGGGGGCACTGAAGCTTTCTTT.

Written as DNA, the CDR3 is TGTGCCAGCAGCCTCCGCCCGAGAGCAGCCGCTTATGGACTAGTCAATGAGCAGTTCTTC. Protein product: CASSLRPRAAAYGLVNEQFF. The rearrangement joins TRBV3-1 (or the pseudogene TRBV3-2) to TRBJ2-1; 7 bases agree with TRBD2. V was clipped by 4 bases and J by 6 bases; unmatched bases: 24. The CDR3 is made up of 20 amino acids. Germline CDR1 reads LGHDT; CDR2 reads YNNKEL (reference sequence).

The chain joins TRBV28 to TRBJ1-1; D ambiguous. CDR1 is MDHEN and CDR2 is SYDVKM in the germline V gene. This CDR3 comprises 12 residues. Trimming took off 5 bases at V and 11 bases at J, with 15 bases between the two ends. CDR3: CASSQGREWAFF. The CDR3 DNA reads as TGTGCCAGCAGTCAAGGGAGGGAGTGGGCTTTCTTT.

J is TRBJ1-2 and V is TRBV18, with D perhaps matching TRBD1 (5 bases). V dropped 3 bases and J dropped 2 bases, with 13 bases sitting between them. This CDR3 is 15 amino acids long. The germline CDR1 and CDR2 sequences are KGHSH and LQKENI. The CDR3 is CASSPQDSANYGYTF. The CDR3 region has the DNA TGTGCCAGCTCACCCCAAGACAGCGCAAACTATGGCTACACCTTC.

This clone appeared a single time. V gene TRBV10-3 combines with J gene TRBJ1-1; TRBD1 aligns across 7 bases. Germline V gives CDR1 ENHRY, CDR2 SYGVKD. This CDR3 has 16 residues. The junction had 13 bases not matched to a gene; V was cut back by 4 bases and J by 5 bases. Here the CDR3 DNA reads TGTGCCATCAGTGTGGGGGGTGACAGGGTGGGAACTGAAGCTTTCTTT. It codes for CAISVGGDRVGTEAFF.

Here the CDR3 DNA reads TGTGCCAGCAGGGACGACAGGGTTTCACCCCTCCACTTT. It codes for CASRDDRVSPLHF. This chain uses TRBV7-9 with TRBJ1-6, with TRBD1 identical over 7 bases. The CDR3 is 13 residues long. Trimming at V came to 6 bases and at J to 9 bases, leaving 5 bases not matched to a gene. CDR1 and CDR2 from the germline V gene are SEHNR and FQNEAQ (reference sequence).

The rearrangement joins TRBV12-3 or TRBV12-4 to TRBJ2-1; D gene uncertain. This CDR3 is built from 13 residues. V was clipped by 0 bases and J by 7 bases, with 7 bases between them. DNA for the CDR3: TGTGCCAGCAGTTTAGCGCAGTGGAATGAGCAGTTCTTC. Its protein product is CASSLAQWNEQFF.

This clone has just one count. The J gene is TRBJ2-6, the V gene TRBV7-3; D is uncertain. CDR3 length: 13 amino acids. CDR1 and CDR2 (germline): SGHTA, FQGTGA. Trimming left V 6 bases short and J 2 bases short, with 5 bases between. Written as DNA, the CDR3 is TGTGCCAGCAGACTCACTGGGGCCAACGTCCTGACTTTC. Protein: CASRLTGANVLTF.

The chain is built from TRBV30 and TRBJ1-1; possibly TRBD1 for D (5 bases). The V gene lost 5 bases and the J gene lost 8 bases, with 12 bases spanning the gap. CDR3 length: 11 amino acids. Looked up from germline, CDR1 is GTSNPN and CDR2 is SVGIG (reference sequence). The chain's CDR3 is CAWSGGIEAFF. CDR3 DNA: TGTGCCTGGTCCGGGGGAATAGAAGCTTTCTTT.

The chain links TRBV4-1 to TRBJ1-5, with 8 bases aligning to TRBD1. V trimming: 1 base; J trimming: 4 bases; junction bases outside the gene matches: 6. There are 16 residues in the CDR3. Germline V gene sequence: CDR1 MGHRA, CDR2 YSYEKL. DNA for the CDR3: TGCGCCAGCAGCCAAGGTACAGGGGGAAAGAATCAGCCCCAGCATTTT. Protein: CASSQGTGGKNQPQHF.

CDR3 in DNA: TGTGCCAGCAGCGTAGAGGCGTCGGGTTCCACCGGGGAGCTGTTTTTT. Translation: CASSVEASGSTGELFF. The V gene is TRBV9, the J gene TRBJ2-2; no firm D call. This CDR3 has 16 residues. Germline CDR1 SGDLS, CDR2 YYNGEE. Trimming took 0 bases from V and 4 from J, leaving 13 bases between them.

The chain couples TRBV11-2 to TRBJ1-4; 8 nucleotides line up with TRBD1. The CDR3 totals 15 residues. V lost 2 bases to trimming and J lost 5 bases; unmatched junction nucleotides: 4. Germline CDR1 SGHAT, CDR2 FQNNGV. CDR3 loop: CASSLNRGENEKLFF. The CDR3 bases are TGTGCCAGCAGCTTAAACAGGGGGGAAAATGAAAAACTGTTTTTT.

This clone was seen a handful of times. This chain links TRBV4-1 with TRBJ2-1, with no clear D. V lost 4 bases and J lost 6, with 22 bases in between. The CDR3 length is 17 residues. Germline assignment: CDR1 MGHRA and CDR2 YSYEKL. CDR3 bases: TGCGCCAGCAGCCCAGCCCGTCAGGCTCTGTATATCAATGAGCAGTTCTTC. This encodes CASSPARQALYINEQFF.